This T cell receptor (beta chain) was observed in a study of glioma-infiltrating T cells after dendritic cell vaccination. Study background: The vaccine used monocyte-derived dendritic cells pulsed overnight with autologous tumor lysate.

CDR3 length equals 15 residues. Between the trimmed V and J ends, which lost 4 bases and 6 bases, there was a span of 18 bases. Germline V gene sequence: CDR1 SGDLS, CDR2 YYNGEE. Fresh-frozen tumor tissue and more than two years of survival data were available for all. TCRdb's table, derived via immunoSEQ multiplex PCR, lists solely in-frame clones and lacks some. Seen here are under 100,000 clones, over 60% observed once, and the top ten hold 5.5% to 7%. The chain couples TRBV9 to TRBJ2-3, with D possibly being TRBD2 (6 bases). This clonotype was obtained from a human donor with glioblastoma. Material: blood, obtained before dendritic cell vaccination. The CDR3: CASSPISGPGDTQYF. DNA for the CDR3: TGTGCCAGCAGCCCTATTAGCGGTCCGGGGGATACGCAGTATTTT.